What follows are 30 T cell receptor beta chains derived from one specimen sequenced in a study of breast tumors, draining lymph nodes, adjacent tissues. MiXCR was run by TCRdb on the multiplex PCR reads, yielding one entry per CDR3 protein. Of some 120,000 distinct CDR3 sequences in the sample, nearly 20% are singletons; the top ten hold under 4.5%. Samples came from axillary lymph nodes draining the breast cancer. Sequencing used axillary lymph node tissue. All receptors derive from a female donor with breast cancer. Some clones in this sample may be carry-over from other donors' samples.

Concerning this clonotype itself: An end of the junction differs from the germline gene, which may be a read error. CDR3 sequence: CTSIPFQGGTGELFF. CDR3 nucleotide sequence: TGCACCAGCATCCCTTTTCAGGGTGGCACCGGGGAGCTGTTTTTT. The rearrangement joins TRBV5-1 to TRBJ2-2; D may be TRBD1 (5 bases). The germline V gene encodes CDR1 SGHRS and CDR2 YFSETQ. The CDR3 length is 15 residues. Variable domain in full (rest from reference TRBV5-1 and TRBJ2-2): KAGVTQTPRYLIKTRGQQVTLSCSPISGHRSVSWYQQTPGQGLQFLFEYFSETQRNKGNFPGRFSGRQFSNSRSEMNVSTLELGDSALYLCTSIPFQGGTGELFFGEGSRLTVL.

Ten or more counts support this clonotype. The chain is built from TRBV6-5 and TRBJ2-2; 7 nucleotides align to TRBD2. J gave up 3 bases and V 6 bases, and 4 bases lay outside the gene matches. The CDR3 totals 14 residues. In germline, CDR1 is MNHEY, CDR2 SVGAGI. Written as DNA, the CDR3 is TGTGCCAGCAGCCGGGACTACGACACCGGGGAGCTGTTTTTT. Protein: CASSRDYDTGELFF.

This clonotype was observed many times. The chain employs TRBV4-1 and TRBJ1-6, with D hard to call. Germline-derived CDR1 and CDR2 are MGHRA and YSYEKL. V was cut by 1 base and J by 8 bases, with 3 bases left in between. This CDR3 comprises 12 residues. The chain's CDR3 is CASSQGDSPLHF. The CDR3 region has the DNA TGCGCCAGCAGCCAAGGGGATTCACCCCTCCACTTT.

The chain carries TRBV28 and TRBJ1-5; no definite D call. V was trimmed by 2 bases and J by 9 bases, leaving 8 bases between them. This CDR3 has 12 amino acids. From germline, CDR1 is MDHEN and CDR2 SYDVKM. DNA for the CDR3: TGTGCCAGCAGTTTAGGGATGCGGCCCCAGCATTTT. Encoded protein: CASSLGMRPQHF. The variable domain in full, completed from reference TRBV28 and TRBJ1-5, reads DVKVTQSSRYLVKRTGEKVFLECVQDMDHENMFWYRQDPGLGLRLIYFSYDVKMKEKGDIPEGYSVSREKKERFSLILESASTNQTSMYLCASSLGMRPQHFGDGTRLSIL.

The rearrangement joins TRBV20-1 to TRBJ2-2; 10 bases line up with TRBD2. Germline loops: CDR1 DFQATT, CDR2 SNEGSKA (reference sequence). The CDR3 sequence is 17 residues long. The J segment lost 6 bases and the V segment lost 6 bases, leaving 16 bases of the junction unmatched. CDR3 protein: CSARPRLAGVTPGELFF. The CDR3 nucleotides are TGCAGTGCGCGACCCCGGCTAGCGGGAGTTACCCCCGGGGAGCTGTTTTTT.

This clonotype occurred many times. The chain has TRBV5-1 and TRBJ2-2, with D possibly TRBD1 on 6 matching bases. Germline V gives CDR1 SGHRS, CDR2 YFSETQ. Trimming removed 2 bases from V and 4 bases from J, with 12 bases in between. This CDR3 is 15 amino acids long. Here the CDR3 reads CASSLLQGTTGELFF. CDR3 nucleotide sequence: TGCGCCAGCAGCTTATTACAGGGAACCACCGGGGAGCTGTTTTTT.

This clonotype occurred a few times. The gene calls are TRBV28 and TRBJ2-5; 12 bases agree with TRBD1. The CDR3 has 14 amino acids. Per germline, CDR1 MDHEN and CDR2 SYDVKM. With V trimmed by 6 bases and J by 4 bases, 3 bases remained unmatched. CDR3 sequence reads: CASRGQGARETQYF. Here the CDR3 DNA reads TGTGCCAGCAGGGGACAGGGGGCTAGAGAGACCCAGTACTTC.

The sample holds many counts of this clonotype. The chain combines TRBV12-5 with TRBJ2-5, with D perhaps TRBD1 (6 bases). The CDR3 has 14 residues. Trimming took 0 bases from V and 1 from J, leaving 6 bases between them. Germline assignment: CDR1 LGHNT and CDR2 FRNRAP. CDR3 nucleotide sequence: TGTGCTAGTGGTTTGGTGGACAGCCAAGAGACCCAGTACTTC. Encoded protein: CASGLVDSQETQYF.

This clonotype was seen ten or more times. The genes are TRBV6-1 and TRBJ1-4, with D maybe TRBD1 (5 bases). The ends were cut back, 4 bases at V and 0 bases at J, with 12 bases in the middle. Looked up from germline, CDR1 is MNHNS and CDR2 is SASEGT. The CDR3 spans 16 residues. The CDR3 region has the DNA TGTGCCAGCAGTGTACCCGGGACGGCAACTAATGAAAAACTGTTTTTT. Translated, it gives CASSVPGTATNEKLFF.

This clonotype was observed many times. This chain uses TRBV7-2 with TRBJ2-3, with no clear D. The germline gives CDR1 SGHTA, CDR2 FQGNSA. The CDR3 has 13 amino acids. V lost 2 bases, J lost 2 bases, and 5 bases lay in between. CDR3 sequence: CASSLTNTDTQYF. Written as DNA, the CDR3 is TGTGCCAGCAGCTTAACCAACACAGATACGCAGTATTTT.

This clonotype has just a few counts. The rearrangement uses TRBV27 and TRBJ2-1; 10 positions agree with TRBD2. Trimming took 5 bases from V and 3 from J; bases not matched to a gene: 4. In germline, CDR1 is MNHEY, CDR2 SMNVEV (reference sequence). The CDR3 has 15 residues. CDR3 DNA: TGTGCCAGCAGTACTAGCGGGGCAAACTACAATGAGCAGTTCTTC. The encoded protein is CASSTSGANYNEQFF.

This clonotype showed up many times. This sequence joins TRBV18 and TRBJ1-2, with TRBD1 matching 7 bases. The germline V gene has CDR1 KGHSH and CDR2 LQKENI. V lost 3 bases and J lost 4; bases outside the gene matches: 8. The CDR3 runs 15 residues. The CDR3 nucleotides read TGTGCCAGCTCACCCACCGGGACAGAGATCTATGGCTACACCTTC. This translates into CASSPTGTEIYGYTF.

There are many counts of this clonotype. The V and J genes are TRBV15 and TRBJ2-1; 7 bases line up with TRBD1. The CDR3 covers 15 residues. The V and J ends lost 4 bases and 7 bases, in that order; junction bases with no gene match: 10. The germline CDR1 and CDR2 sequences are LNHNV and YYDKDF (reference sequence). This CDR3 is CATSTPDRVRNEQFF. The CDR3 bases are TGTGCCACCAGCACCCCCGACAGGGTTAGGAATGAGCAGTTCTTC.

This clonotype was observed a few times. A read error may explain this, as a much larger clone is one base away. As the CDR3 is not closed by the conserved phenylalanine or tryptophan, this likely results from a read error. The chain joins TRBV7-3 to TRBJ2-1; 8 bases line up with TRBD1. The CDR3 spans 16 residues. The germline CDR1 and CDR2 sequences are SGHTA and FQGTGA. Trimming took 5 bases from V and 11 from J; bases not matched to a gene: 17. CDR3 loop: CASSPSRTGSTDQQFL. The CDR3 coding sequence is TGTGCCAGCAGCCCATCCCGGACAGGGAGTACAGACCAGCAGTTCCTC.

The chain is built from TRBV3-1 and TRBJ1-1; D is uncertain. Germline V gene lookup returns CDR1 LGHDT and CDR2 YNNKEL (reference sequence). Trimming left V 1 base short and J 3 bases short, with 6 bases between. This CDR3 contains 13 residues. The CDR3 nucleotides read TGTGCCAGCAGCCAAGTCGCCTACACTGAAGCTTTCTTT. Protein: CASSQVAYTEAFF.

This clonotype was recorded at least ten times. The rearrangement uses TRBV20-1 and TRBJ2-7; 7 bases align to TRBD1. The CDR3 runs 14 residues. V was pared by 4 bases and J by 3 bases, with 9 bases of the junction left unmatched. CDR1 and CDR2 from the germline V gene are DFQATT and SNEGSKA (reference sequence). The CDR3 DNA sequence: TGCAGTGCTACCAAGGGGGCCTCACTCTACGAGCAGTACTTC. This codes for CSATKGASLYEQYF.

There are many counts of this clonotype. V usage is TRBV10-3 and J usage is TRBJ2-1; the D is unclear. V was cut by 7 bases and J by 6 bases, with 13 bases left in between. The CDR3 length is 13 residues. Germline CDR1 and CDR2: ENHRY and SYGVKD. In DNA form, the CDR3 reads TGTGCCATCATGTCTCCGGAAGGCAATGAGCAGTTCTTC. Encoded protein: CAIMSPEGNEQFF.

Ten or more counts support this clonotype. V gene TRBV20-1 combines with J gene TRBJ2-5; TRBD2 is a possible D gene (6 bases). This CDR3 has 14 amino acids. V lost 5 bases to trimming and J lost 4 bases, with 17 bases between them. Germline V CDR1 and CDR2: DFQATT, SNEGSKA (reference sequence). CDR3 nucleotide sequence: TGCAGTGCTCAGGGACTTACAATGAGAGAGACCCAGTACTTC. It encodes CSAQGLTMRETQYF.

This clonotype was counted at least ten times. The DNA of the CDR3 is TGTGCCAGCAGCGTAGCAGGGTCAGCTAACTATGGCTACACCTTC. Encoded protein: CASSVAGSANYGYTF. This chain links TRBV9 with TRBJ1-2, with D possibly being TRBD1 (5 bases). This CDR3 region has 15 residues. In germline, CDR1 is SGDLS, CDR2 YYNGEE. V was shortened by 0 bases and J by 0 bases, with 9 bases between the two germline ends.

This clonotype has ten or more counts. The V gene is TRBV12-3 or TRBV12-4, the J gene TRBJ2-7; D remains ambiguous. V was clipped by 6 bases and J by 1 base, with 10 bases between them. This CDR3 is 13 amino acids long. The CDR3 sequence is CASRLGHSYEQYF. The DNA of the CDR3 is TGTGCCAGCAGGCTGGGCCATTCCTACGAGCAGTACTTC.

As regards this clonotype: At one of its ends the junction is not consistent with the germline gene, which may arise from a read error. The chain combines TRBV2 with TRBJ1-1, with 9 bases fitting TRBD1. Germline V gives CDR1 SNHLY, CDR2 FYNNEI. The CDR3 is 13 amino acids. The DNA of the CDR3 is TGTGCCAGCAGCGAAGACAGGGGGATTTTGGCTTTCTTT. The encoded protein is CASSEDRGILAFF.

About this clonotype: Relative to the germline gene, one junction end is altered; a read error may explain this. J is TRBJ1-4 and V is TRBV29-1; D uncertain. Per the germline V gene, CDR1 is SQVTM and CDR2 is ANQGSEA. The CDR3 spans 12 residues. The CDR3: CSAEEAQEKLLF. CDR3 nucleotides: TGCAGCGCTGAAGAGGCGCAAGAAAAACTGCTTTTT.

This clonotype was detected many times. This sequence joins TRBV20-1 and TRBJ2-5, with TRBD2 matching 11 bases. Germline loops: CDR1 DFQATT, CDR2 SNEGSKA (reference sequence). V was clipped by 0 bases and J by 7 bases; unmatched bases: 28. The CDR3 totals 22 residues. The CDR3 here is CSARDPHTSGGLPRALWGTQYF. The CDR3 coding sequence is TGCAGTGCTAGAGATCCCCATACTAGCGGGGGCCTACCGCGTGCTTTGTGGGGGACCCAGTACTTC.

Comment on this clonotype: A much larger clone sits a single nucleotide away, making a read error possible. J is TRBJ2-4 and V is TRBV20-1; D is unclear. There are 15 residues in the CDR3. V was trimmed by 0 bases and J by 0 bases, leaving 9 bases between them. CDR1 is DFQATT, CDR2 SNEGSKA, per germline (reference sequence). The CDR3 DNA reads TGCAGTGCTAGAGAGGACGCCTTAGCCAAAAACATTCAGTACTTC. Protein sequence: CSAREDALAKNIQYF.

This clonotype was counted ten times or more. The rearrangement joins TRBV12-5 to TRBJ1-5; a weak D match, TRBD1 (6 bases). In germline, CDR1 is LGHNT, CDR2 FRNRAP. The V gene lost 4 bases and the J gene lost 2 bases, with 15 bases spanning the gap. The CDR3 has 16 residues. The CDR3 protein is CASGSNPGEGNQPQHF. The DNA for the CDR3 is TGTGCTAGTGGTTCCAACCCAGGGGAGGGCAATCAGCCCCAGCATTTT.

This clonotype showed up many times. The chain carries TRBV19 and TRBJ2-7, with D possibly being TRBD2 (6 bases). The V gene lost 3 bases and the J gene lost 3 bases, with 15 bases spanning the gap. The V gene's germline CDR1 is LNHDA and CDR2 SQIVND (reference sequence). This CDR3 has 15 amino acids. The CDR3 here is CASSMSGDYNYEQYF. The CDR3 DNA reads TGTGCCAGTAGTATGTCGGGAGACTACAACTACGAGCAGTACTTC.

The sample holds many counts of this clonotype. The J gene is TRBJ2-5, the V gene TRBV7-8; 14 nucleotides line up with TRBD2. CDR1 is SGHVS and CDR2 is FQNEAQ in the germline V gene. V was pared by 5 bases and J by 4 bases, with 12 bases of the junction left unmatched. This CDR3 contains 18 residues. The CDR3 region has the DNA TGTGCCAGCAGCAAAAGGGGACTAGCGGGAGTAGTGGGAGAGACCCAGTACTTC. This gives the protein CASSKRGLAGVVGETQYF.

This clonotype was counted a few times. The chain is built from TRBV28 and TRBJ2-4; 7 bases are a match to TRBD1. With 8 bases clipped from V and 12 bases from J, the junction kept 10 bases outside the gene matches. This CDR3 has 12 amino acids. CDR1 and CDR2 (germline): MDHEN, SYDVKM. This chain's CDR3 is CASASGQLDQYF. The CDR3 DNA is TGTGCCAGCGCTTCGGGACAGCTGGATCAGTACTTC.

J is TRBJ2-6 and V is TRBV20-1; tentative D call: TRBD2 (6 bases). The ends were cut back, 1 base at V and 1 base at J, with 14 bases in the middle. The V gene's germline CDR1 is DFQATT and CDR2 SNEGSKA (reference sequence). There are 17 residues in the CDR3. CDR3 nucleotides: TGCAGTGCTAGAGGGCGGCCCGGGGGATCTGGGGCCAACGTCCTGACTTTC. This translates into CSARGRPGGSGANVLTF.

This clonotype showed up many times. The rearrangement links TRBV30 to TRBJ1-6; 8 bases map to TRBD1. The V and J ends lost 4 bases and 10 bases, in that order; junction bases with no gene match: 6. CDR1 is GTSNPN and CDR2 is SVGIG in the germline V gene (reference sequence). The CDR3 has 13 residues. CDR3 sequence (DNA): TGTGCCTGGACCGGGACAGGCCCCTCACCCCTCCACTTT. This encodes CAWTGTGPSPLHF.